Shown below are 3 T cell receptor beta chains from a single sample sequenced in a study of Ad26.COV2.S vaccination and SARS-CoV-2 variants. As to treatment: around 19 received Ad26.COV2.S at low or high dose, single or two shots; 5 received placebo; per-sample allocation not given. Samples came from day 63 after the first vaccine or placebo injection. Some clones are missing from TCRdb's copy, which holds only in-frame ones; the method was immunoSEQ multiplex PCR. The repertoire has 200,000 to 300,000 clones, roughly nine tenths of them found once; the top ten carry less than 3.5%. The sample was peripheral blood, taken in a trial of Ad26.COV2.S vaccine versus placebo. Receptors originate from a person between 18 and 60 years old who received the Ad26.COV2.S COVID-19 vaccine or a placebo.

The chain employs TRBV18 and TRBJ2-7; possible D gene TRBD1, 5 bases. The germline V and J ends were trimmed by 4 bases and 7 bases, with 14 bases remaining between them. The CDR3 spans 13 residues. From germline, CDR1 is KGHSH and CDR2 LQKENI. Here the CDR3 DNA reads TGTGCCAGCTCACAGGGGAACCCTGGAGAGCAGTACGTC. Translation: CASSQGNPGEQYV.

The chain links TRBV27 to TRBJ2-2; D could derive from TRBD1 or TRBD2 (5 bases each). The germline V and J ends were trimmed by 6 bases and 3 bases, with 14 bases remaining between them. The germline V gene has CDR1 MNHEY and CDR2 SMNVEV (reference sequence). CDR3 size: 15 residues. CDR3 residues: CASRTGTAYTGELFF. CDR3 nucleotide sequence: TGTGCCAGCAGAACCGGGACGGCGTACACCGGGGAGCTGTTTTTT.

The V gene is TRBV2, the J gene TRBJ2-5, with D possibly being TRBD2 (5 bases). Germline CDR1 reads SNHLY; CDR2 reads FYNNEI. CDR3 length: 13 amino acids. The V end lost 4 bases, the J end lost 5 bases, and 11 bases lay between the germline ends. CDR3 coding DNA: TGTGCCAGCAGTGGGGAGAAGTTCGAGACCCAGTACTTC. Translation: CASSGEKFETQYF.